This T cell receptor (beta chain) derives from a study of CD8+CD57+ T cells in acquired aplastic anemia. Notes on the study in general: With respect to CD8+ Simpson's diversity, patients and controls did not differ significantly.

All sequencing subjects had displayed CD8+CD57+ cell expansion on flow cytometry. Each of the patients presented with severe acquired aplastic anemia. CDR1 and CDR2 from the germline V gene are SGHNT and YENEEA. The CDR3 has 14 amino acids. Trimming took off 6 bases at V and 1 base at J, with 7 bases between the two ends. Genomic DNA acted as the template from which TCR beta VDJ combination and CDR3 sequence profiling were carried out. TCRdb passed the reads through MiXCR, listing each CDR3 protein once. The table shows 150,000 or so distinct CDR3 sequences, with approximately 51% occurring only once. This clonotype was observed at least ten times. Antigen specificity is unknown.

The J gene is TRBJ2-6, the V gene TRBV11-3; no firm D call. Specimen: sorted CD4+, CD8+, or CD8+CD57+ T cells (not recorded which) from PBMCs. The sequence was obtained from a human donor with aplastic anemia. CDR3: CASRRMSGANVLTF. The CDR3 DNA reads TGTGCCAGCAGGCGGATGTCTGGGGCCAACGTCCTGACTTTC.